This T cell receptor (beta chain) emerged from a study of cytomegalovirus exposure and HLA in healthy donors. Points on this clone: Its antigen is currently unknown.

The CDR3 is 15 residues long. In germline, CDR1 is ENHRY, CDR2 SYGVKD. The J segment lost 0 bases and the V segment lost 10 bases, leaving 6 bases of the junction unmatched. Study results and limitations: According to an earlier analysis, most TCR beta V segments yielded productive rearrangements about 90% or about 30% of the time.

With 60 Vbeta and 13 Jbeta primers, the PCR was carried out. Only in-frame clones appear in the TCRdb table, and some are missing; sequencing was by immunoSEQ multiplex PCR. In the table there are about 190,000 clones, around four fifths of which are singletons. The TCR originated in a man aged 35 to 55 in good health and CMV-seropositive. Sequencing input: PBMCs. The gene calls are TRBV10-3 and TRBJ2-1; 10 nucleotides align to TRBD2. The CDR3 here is CATTLAGDSYNEQFF. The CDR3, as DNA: TGTGCCACGACCCTAGCGGGAGACTCCTACAATGAGCAGTTCTTC.